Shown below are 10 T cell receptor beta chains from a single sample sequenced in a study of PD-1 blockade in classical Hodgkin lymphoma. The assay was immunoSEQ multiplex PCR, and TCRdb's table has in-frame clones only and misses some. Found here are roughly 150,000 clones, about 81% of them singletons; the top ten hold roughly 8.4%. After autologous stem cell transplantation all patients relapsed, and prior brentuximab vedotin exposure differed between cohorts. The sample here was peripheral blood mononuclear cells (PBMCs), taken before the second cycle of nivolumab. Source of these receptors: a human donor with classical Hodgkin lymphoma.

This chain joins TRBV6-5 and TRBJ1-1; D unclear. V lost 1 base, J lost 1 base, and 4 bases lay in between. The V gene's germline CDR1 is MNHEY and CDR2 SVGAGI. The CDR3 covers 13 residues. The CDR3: CASSYFQNTEAFF. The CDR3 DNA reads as TGTGCCAGCAGTTACTTCCAGAACACTGAAGCTTTCTTT.

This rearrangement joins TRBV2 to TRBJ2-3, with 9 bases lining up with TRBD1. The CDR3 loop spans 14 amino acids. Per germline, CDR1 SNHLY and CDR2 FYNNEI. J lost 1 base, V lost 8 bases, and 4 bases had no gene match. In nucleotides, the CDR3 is TGTGCCAGCCAATGGGACAGGGGCACAGATACGCAGTATTTT. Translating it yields CASQWDRGTDTQYF.

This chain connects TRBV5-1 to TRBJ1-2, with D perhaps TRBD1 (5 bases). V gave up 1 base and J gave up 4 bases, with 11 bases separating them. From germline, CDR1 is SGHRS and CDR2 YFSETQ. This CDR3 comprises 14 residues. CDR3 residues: CASSLQQGGYGYTF. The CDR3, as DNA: TGCGCCAGCAGCTTGCAGCAGGGCGGCTATGGCTACACCTTC.

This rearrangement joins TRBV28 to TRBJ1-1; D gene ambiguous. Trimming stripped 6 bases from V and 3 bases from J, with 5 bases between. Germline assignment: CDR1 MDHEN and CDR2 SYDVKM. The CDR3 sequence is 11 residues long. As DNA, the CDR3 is TGTGCCAGCAGCGACGACACTGAAGCTTTCTTT. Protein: CASSDDTEAFF.

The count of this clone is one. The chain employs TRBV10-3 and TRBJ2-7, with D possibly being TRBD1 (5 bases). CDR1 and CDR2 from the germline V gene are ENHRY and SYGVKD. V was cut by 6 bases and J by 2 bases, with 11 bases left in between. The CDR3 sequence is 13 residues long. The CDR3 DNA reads TGTGCCATCAGGGCAGGACAAGCCTACGAGCAGTACTTC. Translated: CAIRAGQAYEQYF.

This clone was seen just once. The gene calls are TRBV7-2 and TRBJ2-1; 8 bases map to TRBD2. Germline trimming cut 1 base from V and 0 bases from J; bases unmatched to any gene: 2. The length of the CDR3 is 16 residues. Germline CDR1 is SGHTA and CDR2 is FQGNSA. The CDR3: CASSLVAGSSYNEQFF. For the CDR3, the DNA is TGTGCCAGCAGCTTAGTAGCGGGAAGCTCCTACAATGAGCAGTTCTTC.

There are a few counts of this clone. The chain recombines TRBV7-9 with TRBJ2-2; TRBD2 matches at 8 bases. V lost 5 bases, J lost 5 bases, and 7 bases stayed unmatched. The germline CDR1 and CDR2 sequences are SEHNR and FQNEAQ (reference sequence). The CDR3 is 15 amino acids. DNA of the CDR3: TGTGCCAGCAGCCCTGCGGGGGGCCGAACCGGGGAGCTGTTTTTT. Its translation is CASSPAGGRTGELFF. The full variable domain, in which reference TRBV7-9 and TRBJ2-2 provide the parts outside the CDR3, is DTGVSQNPRHKITKRGQNVTFRCDPISEHNRLYWYRQTLGQGPEFLTYFQNEAQLEKSRLLSDRFSAERPKGSFSTLEIQRTEQGDSAMYLCASSPAGGRTGELFFGEGSRLTVL.

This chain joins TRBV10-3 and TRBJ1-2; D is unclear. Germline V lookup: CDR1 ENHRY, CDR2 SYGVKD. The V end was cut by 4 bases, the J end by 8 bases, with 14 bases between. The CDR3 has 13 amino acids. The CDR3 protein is CAISGLAFGGYTF. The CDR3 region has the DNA TGTGCCATCAGTGGACTCGCCTTCGGGGGCTACACCTTC.

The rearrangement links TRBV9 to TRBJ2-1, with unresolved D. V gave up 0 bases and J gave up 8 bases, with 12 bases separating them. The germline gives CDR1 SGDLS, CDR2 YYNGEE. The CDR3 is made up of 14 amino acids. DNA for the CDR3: TGTGCCAGCAGCGTAGTTTCGGACGAGTATGAGCAGTTCTTC. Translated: CASSVVSDEYEQFF.

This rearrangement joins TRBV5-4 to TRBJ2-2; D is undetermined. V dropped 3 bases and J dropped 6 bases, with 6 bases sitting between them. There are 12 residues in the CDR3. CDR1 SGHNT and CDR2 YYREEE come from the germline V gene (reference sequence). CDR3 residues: CASSSPSGELFF. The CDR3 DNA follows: TGTGCCAGCAGCTCCCCGTCCGGGGAGCTGTTTTTT.